One sample yielded the 26 T cell receptor beta chains listed below, sequenced in a study of cytomegalovirus exposure and HLA in healthy donors. Researchers ran the PCR with 60 Vbeta and 13 Jbeta primers. Assay used: immunoSEQ multiplex PCR; TCRdb lists only in-frame clones, some missing. The data show roughly 110,000 clones, with 70% to 80% seen just once and 2.5% to 3.5% held by the top ten. The sequenced sample was PBMCs. The receptor source for this set is a female donor in good health and CMV-seronegative.

The V and J genes are TRBV10-2 and TRBJ1-1, with TRBD1 identical over 7 bases. The length of the CDR3 is 14 residues. CDR1 and CDR2 from the germline V gene are WSHSY and SAAADI. J gave up 8 bases and V 0 bases, and 6 bases lay outside the gene matches. The CDR3 sequence is CASSESIGDREAFF. CDR3 nucleotide sequence: TGCGCCAGCAGTGAGTCGATAGGGGACAGAGAAGCTTTCTTT.

The rearrangement joins TRBV7-6 to TRBJ2-1; TRBD2 might be the D (6 bases). Trimming removed 0 bases at V and 3 bases at J, with 6 bases between. CDR1 is SGHVS and CDR2 is FNYEAQ in the germline V gene. The CDR3 covers 14 residues. The CDR3 here is CASSLAGGYNEQFF. CDR3 in DNA: TGTGCCAGCAGCTTAGCCGGGGGCTACAATGAGCAGTTCTTC.

The chain joins TRBV5-1 to TRBJ2-3; a weak D match, TRBD2 (6 bases). Trimming shortened V by 3 bases and J by 2 bases, and 13 bases separated the two germline ends. The CDR3 has 15 residues. The germline gives CDR1 SGHRS, CDR2 YFSETQ. This chain's CDR3 is CASSWGDLPTDTQYF. The CDR3 nucleotides read TGCGCCAGCAGCTGGGGGGACCTGCCCACAGATACGCAGTATTTT.

This clone has more than one count but fewer than ten. Other nucleotide sequences in the sample specify the same CDR3. The chain employs TRBV11-3 and TRBJ2-7, with TRBD1 as a possible D gene (6 bases). This CDR3 has 14 residues. From germline, CDR1 is SGHNT and CDR2 YENEEA. The V gene lost 5 bases and the J gene lost 5 bases, with 16 bases spanning the gap. The DNA of the CDR3 is TGTGCCAGCAGCCGAGGGGGAATCCTCGACGAGCAGTACTTC. Translation: CASSRGGILDEQYF.

The V gene is TRBV28, the J gene TRBJ1-1, with 7 bases matching TRBD1. J was trimmed by 3 bases and V by 6 bases; bases with no gene match: 7. The CDR3 has 14 residues. Germline V lookup: CDR1 MDHEN, CDR2 SYDVKM. Written as DNA, the CDR3 is TGTGCCAGCAGCCGGGACAGAGCGTACACTGAAGCTTTCTTT. Translation gives CASSRDRAYTEAFF.

The rearrangement links TRBV28 to TRBJ2-7; D may be TRBD1 (7 bases). Germline loops: CDR1 MDHEN, CDR2 SYDVKM. This CDR3 is 13 amino acids long. Trimming cost V 6 bases and J 4 bases, with 13 bases left between them. The CDR3 bases are TGTGCCAGCAGGGGGCAGGGGGGTTACGAGCAGTACTTC. Translated: CASRGQGGYEQYF.

The CDR3 loop is CASSVSGGTYNEQFF. The CDR3 nucleotides read TGTGCCAGCAGCGTAAGCGGGGGGACCTACAATGAGCAGTTCTTC. The rearrangement uses TRBV6-5 and TRBJ2-1; 9 bases are shared with TRBD2. CDR1 is MNHEY and CDR2 is SVGAGI in the germline V gene. This CDR3 has 15 amino acids. J gave up 2 bases and V 6 bases, and 5 bases lay outside the gene matches.

This sequence joins TRBV18 and TRBJ2-1; 9 bases match TRBD2. The CDR3 spans 16 residues. Per the germline V gene, CDR1 is KGHSH and CDR2 is LQKENI. Trimming took 2 bases from V and 10 from J; bases not matched to a gene: 12. CDR3 sequence: CASSPVTAGGIGEQFF. For the CDR3, the DNA is TGTGCCAGCTCACCAGTGACAGCGGGGGGTATAGGGGAGCAGTTCTTC.

As concerns this clone: Germline and junction disagree at one end, which may indicate a read error. The chain joins TRBV5-1 to TRBJ2-5, with 9 positions matching TRBD1. CDR1 is SGHRS and CDR2 is YFSETQ in the germline V gene. The CDR3 sequence is 12 residues long. DNA for the CDR3: TGCGCCAGCAGGGGACAGGGCGACAATATGAACTTC. Protein sequence: CASRGQGDNMNF.

The gene calls are TRBV6-5 and TRBJ1-1, with D possibly TRBD1 on 5 matching bases. The CDR3 has 15 residues. From germline, CDR1 is MNHEY and CDR2 SVGAGI. The V gene lost 2 bases and the J gene lost 6 bases, with 16 bases spanning the gap. The CDR3 loop reads CASSYPGRAGSEAFF. The CDR3 nucleotides are TGTGCCAGCAGTTACCCCGGCAGGGCTGGGTCTGAAGCTTTCTTT.

This clone has a single count. The rearrangement links TRBV9 to TRBJ2-7; TRBD1 matches at 8 bases. The J segment lost 6 bases and the V segment lost 2 bases, leaving 7 bases of the junction unmatched. This CDR3 comprises 14 residues. Germline V gene sequence: CDR1 SGDLS, CDR2 YYNGEE. The CDR3, as DNA: TGTGCCAGCAGCGTTGGACAGGGAACGCGCGAGCAGTACTTC. This codes for CASSVGQGTREQYF.

A few counts support this clone. The chain uses TRBV11-3 and TRBJ2-1; D is perhaps TRBD2 (5 bases). The length of the CDR3 is 17 residues. The V gene's germline CDR1 is SGHNT and CDR2 YENEEA. V was shortened by 2 bases and J by 4 bases, with 18 bases between the two germline ends. CDR3 sequence: CASSLLRGSNQYNEQFF. The DNA of the CDR3 is TGTGCCAGCAGCTTACTTCGAGGGTCTAACCAATACAATGAGCAGTTCTTC.

This CDR3 is CASSYSKRTGNYGYTF. The DNA of the CDR3 is TGTGCCAGCAGTTACTCGAAAAGGACAGGGAACTATGGCTACACCTTC. This chain links TRBV6-5 with TRBJ1-2; the match to TRBD1 covers 8 bases. Germline V gene sequence: CDR1 MNHEY, CDR2 SVGAGI. The length of the CDR3 is 16 residues. The V and J ends lost 0 bases and 2 bases, in that order; junction bases with no gene match: 5.

The V gene is TRBV28, the J gene TRBJ1-1; TRBD1 might be the D (6 bases). The V gene lost 3 bases and the J gene lost 7 bases, with 15 bases spanning the gap. Germline V gives CDR1 MDHEN, CDR2 SYDVKM. The CDR3 is made up of 14 amino acids. The chain's CDR3 is CASSFMGGRNEAFF. CDR3 nucleotide sequence: TGTGCCAGCAGTTTTATGGGGGGGCGGAATGAAGCTTTCTTT.

The V call is TRBV27, the J call TRBJ2-7, with 8 bases aligning to TRBD1. Germline CDR1 reads MNHEY; CDR2 reads SMNVEV (reference sequence). The J segment lost 0 bases and the V segment lost 6 bases, leaving 7 bases of the junction unmatched. CDR3 length: 15 residues. The CDR3 loop is CASSPQDRVSYEQYF. The CDR3, as DNA: TGTGCCAGCAGCCCACAGGACAGGGTCTCCTACGAGCAGTACTTC.

A few counts support this clone. The chain couples TRBV19 to TRBJ1-5, with a possible D match to TRBD1 (5 bases). V was trimmed by 3 bases and J by 1 base, leaving 7 bases between them. Germline V lookup: CDR1 LNHDA, CDR2 SQIVND (reference sequence). The CDR3 has 14 amino acids. In DNA, the CDR3 is TGTGCCAGTAGTATGTCAGGGAGCAATCAGCCCCAGCATTTT. Its protein product is CASSMSGSNQPQHF.

V usage is TRBV7-9 and J usage is TRBJ2-5; weak D call: TRBD2 (6 bases). The CDR3 loop spans 12 amino acids. The germline V gene has CDR1 SEHNR and CDR2 FQNEAQ (reference sequence). V was clipped by 1 base and J by 7 bases, with 7 bases between them. The CDR3 DNA reads TGTGCCAGCAGCTTAGTCGGGGGGACCCAGTACTTC. This translates into CASSLVGGTQYF.

The chain links TRBV5-8 to TRBJ2-7; D perhaps matches TRBD1 (6 bases). V gave up 4 bases and J gave up 0 bases, with 8 bases separating them. Germline lookup yields CDR1 SGHTS and CDR2 YDEGEE. This CDR3 spans 13 amino acids. The CDR3 DNA sequence: TGTGCCAGCAGCACGGACAGCTCCTACGAGCAGTACTTC. Translating gives CASSTDSSYEQYF.

The chain has TRBV6-4 and TRBJ2-1, with 7 bases aligning to TRBD2. CDR1 and CDR2 (germline): MRHNA, SNTAGT. V trimming: 5 bases; J trimming: 5 bases; junction bases outside the gene matches: 12. CDR3 length: 16 amino acids. CDR3 sequence: CASSYLAEAPHNEQFF. DNA of the CDR3: TGTGCCAGCAGTTACCTAGCGGAGGCCCCCCACAATGAGCAGTTCTTC.

The chain couples TRBV30 to TRBJ2-1; no firm D call. V lost 3 bases to trimming and J lost 7 bases, with 7 bases between them. CDR1 is GTSNPN, CDR2 SVGIG, per germline (reference sequence). The CDR3 runs to 11 residues. CDR3 coding DNA: TGTGCCTGGAGCTCAACTAATGAGCAGTTCTTC. Translating it yields CAWSSTNEQFF.

V usage is TRBV6-5 and J usage is TRBJ2-5, with TRBD2 as a possible D gene (6 bases). Germline values: CDR1 MNHEY, CDR2 SVGAGI. The CDR3 totals 15 residues. The ends were cut back, 6 bases at V and 3 bases at J, with 17 bases in the middle. Here the CDR3 DNA reads TGTGCCAGCAGCCTCCTCGACGGAGGGAAAGAGACCCAGTACTTC. Residues: CASSLLDGGKETQYF.

This clone appeared a few times. V usage is TRBV5-6 and J usage is TRBJ1-2; 7 bases are a match to TRBD1. This CDR3 spans 17 amino acids. The J segment lost 7 bases and the V segment lost 4 bases, leaving 19 bases of the junction unmatched. Germline assignment: CDR1 SGHDT and CDR2 YYEEEE. Here the CDR3 reads CASSPEGQFPDPGGYTF. The CDR3, as DNA: TGTGCCAGCAGCCCGGAGGGACAGTTTCCCGACCCAGGTGGCTACACCTTC.

The rearrangement joins TRBV7-6 to TRBJ2-7; 8 bases agree with TRBD1. With V trimmed by 7 bases and J by 1 base, 9 bases remained unmatched. Germline loops: CDR1 SGHVS, CDR2 FNYEAQ. This CDR3 is built from 15 residues. The CDR3 nucleotides read TGTGCCAGCAACCCATCCGGGACAGGTTCCTACGAGCAGTACTTC. Its protein product is CASNPSGTGSYEQYF. The full variable domain, completed using reference TRBV7-6 and TRBJ2-7, is GAGVSQSPRYKVTKRGQDVALRCDPISGHVSLYWYRQALGQGPEFLTYFNYEAQQDKSGLPNDRFSAERPEGSISTLTIQRTEQRDSAMYRCASNPSGTGSYEQYFGPGTRLTVT.

The V gene is TRBV30, the J gene TRBJ2-6; maybe TRBD2 (6 bases). The CDR3 contains 14 residues. Germline CDR1 reads GTSNPN; CDR2 reads SVGIG (reference sequence). This CDR3 reads CVSSEGTGANVLTF. The CDR3 coding sequence is TGTGTCTCTAGCGAGGGTACCGGGGCCAACGTCCTGACTTTC.

The chain recombines TRBV4-2 with TRBJ2-2; 10 bases align to TRBD1. Germline CDR1 and CDR2: LGHNA and YNFKEQ. The CDR3 sequence is 18 residues long. V was pared by 0 bases and J by 3 bases, with 7 bases of the junction left unmatched. CDR3 coding DNA: TGTGCCAGCAGCCAAGAGACAGGGGGCGTTTCCGACACCGGGGAGCTGTTTTTT. It is translated as CASSQETGGVSDTGELFF.

This sequence joins TRBV4-2 and TRBJ2-1; 10 positions match TRBD2. The germline CDR1 and CDR2 sequences are LGHNA and YNFKEQ. The CDR3 spans 15 residues. With 3 bases clipped from V and 8 bases from J, the junction kept 7 bases outside the gene matches. CDR3 loop: CASSQLAGVYDEQFF. The DNA of the CDR3 is TGTGCCAGCAGCCAGCTAGCGGGAGTTTACGATGAGCAGTTCTTC.